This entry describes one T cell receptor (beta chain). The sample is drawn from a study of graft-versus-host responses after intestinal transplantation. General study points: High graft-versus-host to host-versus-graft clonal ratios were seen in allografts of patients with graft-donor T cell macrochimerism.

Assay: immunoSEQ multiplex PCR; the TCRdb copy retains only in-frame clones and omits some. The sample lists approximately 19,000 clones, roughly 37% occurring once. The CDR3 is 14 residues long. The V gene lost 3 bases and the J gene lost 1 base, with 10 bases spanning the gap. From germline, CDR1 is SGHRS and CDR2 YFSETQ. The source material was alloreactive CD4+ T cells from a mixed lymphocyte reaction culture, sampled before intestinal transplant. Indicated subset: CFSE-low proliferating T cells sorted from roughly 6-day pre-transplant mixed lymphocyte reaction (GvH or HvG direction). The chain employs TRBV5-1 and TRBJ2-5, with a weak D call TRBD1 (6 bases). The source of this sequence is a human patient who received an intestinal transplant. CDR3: CASSWDTIQETQYF. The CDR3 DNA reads TGCGCCAGCAGCTGGGACACCATCCAAGAGACCCAGTACTTC.